This is a list of T cell receptor beta chains from one sample in a study of identical twins. One entry per CDR3 protein, called by TCRdb with MiXCR from the 5' RACE reads. Among under 900,000 distinct CDR3 sequences listed, 9% to 15% were seen once. In addition, the sample was reused for a study of yellow fever vaccine responses in identical twins.

The sequenced material came from PBMCs. These receptors originate from a woman aged 18 to 35 in good health. CDR3s include the opening cysteine and the closing phenylalanine or tryptophan. Size is stated for part of the rows, as once, few or many counts, or as a class when the clone is expanded.

>few|TRBJ2-1|TRBV6-2/TRBV6-3
CASSPFGDRVNEQFF
>-|TRBJ2-1|TRBV11-1
CASSLNRGQGRLAGYNEQFF
>few|TRBJ2-1|TRBV29-1
CSVEDRGRNSYNEQFF
>-|TRBJ2-2|TRBV11-2
CASSFVVRGGELFF
>few|TRBJ2-6|TRBV7-9
CASRLTSGSGGANVLTF
>-|TRBJ2-5|TRBV12-3/TRBV12-4
CASSLAGETQETQYF
>-|TRBJ2-5|TRBV6-5
CASSYSGFQETQYF
>few|TRBJ1-1|TRBV7-2
CASSLQQGAEAFF
>few|TRBJ2-1|TRBV12-3/TRBV12-4
CASTPLREWGNEQFF
>many|TRBJ2-1|TRBV20-1
CSAKRGEAYNEQFF
>few|TRBJ2-1|TRBV20-1
CSARTVSSYNEQFF
>few|TRBJ1-5|TRBV12-3/TRBV12-4
CASSRGTQPQHF
>few|TRBJ1-4|TRBV6-6
CASSYSDEKLFF
>-|TRBJ2-2|TRBV12-3/TRBV12-4
CASRNRRGPNTGELFF
>-|TRBJ1-1|TRBV2
CATTDTVNTEAFF
>medium-sized|TRBJ2-7|TRBV20-1
CSAKGQRGGGYEQYF
>few|TRBJ1-2|TRBV7-2
CASSLGGQGARDGYTF
>-|TRBJ2-7|TRBV7-8
CASSLMSYSGNTYEQYF
>-|TRBJ2-5|TRBV18
CASSPVDRGETQYF
>many|TRBJ2-1|TRBV10-3
CAISLGGQGVNEQFF